The T cell receptor beta chain under discussion was sequenced for a study of blood T cells in healthy people across ages. With 4 bases removed from V and 0 bases from J, the gap between germline ends came to 11 bases. The length of the CDR3 is 15 residues. Germline lookup yields CDR1 SGHTA and CDR2 FQGNSA. The use of a sample-barcoded 5' primer and a J-beta primer mix characterized a second PCR of about 7 to 12 cycles. Each CDR3 protein is one row after TCRdb ran MiXCR on the 5' RACE reads. The repertoire holds roughly 1,700,000 distinct CDR3 sequences, with roughly 27% as singletons. Only one count was recorded for this clonotype.

The V gene is TRBV7-2, the J gene TRBJ2-3, with D unclear. This clonotype was sampled from a woman in her 30s in good health. The sample was blood. CDR3 sequence: CASSSRASSTDTQYF. The CDR3 DNA reads TGTGCCAGCAGCTCCCGAGCGTCTAGCACAGATACGCAGTATTTT.